A selection of T cell receptor beta chains follows, all from one sample in a study of blood T cell repertoires in COVID-19. Sequencing was performed with immunoSEQ multiplex PCR; in TCRdb, only in-frame clones are kept and a portion is missing. The sample lists 75,000 or so clones; roughly four fifths were seen once. The specimen sequenced was peripheral blood. These receptors were taken from a man aged 55 to 69 with acute or convalescent COVID-19. Each CDR3 is given with its conserved first and last residue.

j_call v_call cdr3_aa
TRBJ2-4 TRBV18 CASSPLVVRELAKNIQYF
TRBJ1-3 TRBV27 CASSQSRGNTIYF
TRBJ2-2 TRBV5-1 CASSPDSNTGELFF
TRBJ1-1 TRBV4-2 CASSQEPGQLSEAFF
TRBJ2-7 TRBV7-8 CASSSYRDYEQYF
TRBJ1-5 TRBV9 CASSVGQEGEGPQHF
TRBJ2-5 TRBV5-4 CASSSQGAGRETQYF
TRBJ2-2 TRBV18 CASSPIGNEAGELFF
TRBJ2-7 TRBV5-1 CASSLAIQATSYEQYF
TRBJ1-1 TRBV7-2 CASSPNPGRAAEAFF
TRBJ1-5 TRBV6-2/TRBV6-3 CASRPGSWANQPQHF
TRBJ2-1 TRBV3-1/TRBV3-2 CASSQGTGSYNEQFF
TRBJ1-1 TRBV7-8 CASSLAWGETEAFF
TRBJ2-3 TRBV7-2 CASSWGRQGPDTQYF
TRBJ2-5 TRBV27 CASSLRTSGGRQETQYF
TRBJ2-7 TRBV5-4 CASSPGGPTFYEQYF
TRBJ2-1 TRBV12-5 CASGLDLWSSYNEQFF
TRBJ2-1 TRBV6-5 CASSPTGGHNEQFF
TRBJ2-5 TRBV5-5 CASSPDGFGLVDF
TRBJ1-6 TRBV21-1 CASSYTQEIGSPLHF
TRBJ2-3 TRBV10-3 CAMELASHTDTQYF
TRBJ2-7 TRBV6-2/TRBV6-3 CASSKPGTATYEQYF
TRBJ1-2 TRBV5-1 CASGARTGDEGYTF
TRBJ2-7 TRBV6-4 CASRRGGTPGYEQYF
TRBJ1-1 TRBV11-2 CASSLGALANTEAFF
TRBJ1-1 TRBV6-2/TRBV6-3 CASSYARGAAAEAFF
TRBJ1-1 TRBV18 CASSSLGGTEAFF
TRBJ1-1 TRBV6-2/TRBV6-3 CASSAQTGEDDTEAFF
TRBJ1-2 TRBV6-5 CASSYSRPIANYGYTF
TRBJ1-1 TRBV11-2 CASSPGRGTEAFF
TRBJ2-7 TRBV10-1 CASSAGVDYEQYF
TRBJ2-7 TRBV3-1/TRBV3-2 CASSQGGQGSHEQYF
TRBJ2-5 TRBV5-1 CASSLGGVQETQYF
TRBJ1-5 TRBV6-2/TRBV6-3 CASSYTTGGPYNQPQHF
TRBJ1-3 TRBV2 CASSVRGFASGNTIYF
TRBJ1-6 TRBV7-2 CASSFLGQANSPLHF
TRBJ2-5 TRBV5-6 CASSLEGQVQETQYF
TRBJ2-2 TRBV7-8 CASSLSIRGELFF
TRBJ2-5 TRBV13 CASSFRATGTVQETQYF
TRBJ1-2 TRBV2 CASSAGILGGYTF
TRBJ1-5 TRBV23-1 CASRLLRCGYQPQHF
TRBJ1-5 TRBV2 CASSPTFNQPQHF
TRBJ2-1 TRBV7-8 CASSFSAGGNEQFF
TRBJ2-2 TRBV4-3 CASSKGQGGTGELFF
TRBJ2-5 TRBV24-1 CATSDPPGQGGGETQYF
TRBJ2-2 TRBV5-1 CASSFAPSGELFF